Below are 31 T cell receptor beta chains sequenced from a single sample in a study of T cell responses to AZD1222 COVID-19 vaccine. Assay used: immunoSEQ multiplex PCR; TCRdb lists only in-frame clones, some missing. Of 150,000 to 200,000 clones in the sample, about 93% were seen once. Source: peripheral blood, taken on day 0 of AZD1222 vaccination. The receptors derive from an adult in good health.

V and J are TRBV5-1 and TRBJ1-1, with unresolved D. V lost 3 bases and J 7 bases, leaving 7 bases between the germline ends. CDR1 and CDR2 from the germline V gene are SGHRS and YFSETQ. The CDR3 is 11 residues long. As DNA, the CDR3 is TGCGCCAGCAGCTACGAAAGTGAAGCTTTCTTT. Protein product: CASSYESEAFF.

The chain carries TRBV29-1 and TRBJ1-2; a possible D gene is TRBD1 (6 bases). Germline CDR1 SQVTM, CDR2 ANQGSEA. Trimming pared 4 bases from V and 5 bases from J, leaving 14 bases between. This CDR3 is built from 13 residues. The CDR3 spells CSVAGEGDYGYTF. The CDR3 coding sequence is TGCAGCGTTGCCGGGGAGGGGGATTATGGCTACACCTTC.

The V and J genes are TRBV6-1 and TRBJ2-3; D is uncertain. V was clipped by 2 bases and J by 2 bases, with 11 bases between them. Germline CDR1 reads MNHNS; CDR2 reads SASEGT. CDR3 length: 15 residues. CDR3 loop: CASSEMPVYTDTQYF. CDR3 in DNA: TGTGCCAGCAGTGAAATGCCGGTGTACACAGATACGCAGTATTTT.

The rearrangement joins TRBV27 to TRBJ2-2, with TRBD2 matching 9 bases. In germline, CDR1 is MNHEY, CDR2 SMNVEV (reference sequence). The CDR3 is 15 residues long. V dropped 5 bases and J dropped 5; count of bases not matched to a gene: 6. The DNA for the CDR3 is TGTGCCAGCAGTCCGCCAAGCGGGAGGACCGGGGAGCTGTTTTTT. It yields the protein CASSPPSGRTGELFF.

The chain is built from TRBV12-3 or TRBV12-4 and TRBJ1-1, with D possibly TRBD1 on 5 matching bases. Trimming pared 0 bases from V and 11 bases from J, leaving 13 bases between. CDR3 length: 13 residues. The CDR3 bases are TGTGCCAGCAGTTTAGCGCCCAGGGACCGGGCTTTCTTT. Protein product: CASSLAPRDRAFF.

The V gene is TRBV24-1, the J gene TRBJ2-5, with 7 bases matching TRBD2. Trimming cost V 4 bases and J 2 bases; bases outside gene matches: 6. The germline gives CDR1 KGHDR, CDR2 SFDVKD. This CDR3 has 15 amino acids. The CDR3 sequence: CATSESRDYQETQYF. Written as DNA, the CDR3 is TGTGCCACCAGTGAATCCCGGGACTATCAAGAGACCCAGTACTTC.

The chain employs TRBV7-9 and TRBJ2-1; no clear D gene. V was trimmed by 1 base and J by 9 bases, leaving 10 bases between them. This CDR3 is built from 13 residues. Germline CDR1 SEHNR, CDR2 FQNEAQ (reference sequence). CDR3 in amino acids: CASSLEAISEQFF. CDR3 DNA: TGTGCCAGCAGCTTAGAGGCAATCAGTGAGCAGTTCTTC.

The chain recombines TRBV6-5 with TRBJ1-1, with no clear D. Trimming left V 3 bases short and J 6 bases short, with 11 bases between. The germline CDR1 and CDR2 sequences are MNHEY and SVGAGI. The CDR3 contains 13 residues. For the CDR3, the DNA is TGTGCCAGCAGTTATGGATCAGGCTCTGAAGCTTTCTTT. Translating gives CASSYGSGSEAFF.

In this sample, this clone turned up once. V is TRBV7-9 and J is TRBJ2-2; 8 nucleotides line up with TRBD2. The ends lost 5 bases at V and 10 bases at J; junction bases unmatched: 12. Germline CDR1 reads SEHNR; CDR2 reads FQNEAQ (reference sequence). The CDR3 extends over 15 amino acids. This CDR3 is CASSPASGSYEELFF. CDR3 nucleotides: TGTGCCAGCAGCCCCGCGAGCGGGAGTTACGAGGAGCTGTTTTTT. The variable domain in full, completed from reference TRBV7-9 and TRBJ2-2, reads DTGVSQNPRHKITKRGQNVTFRCDPISEHNRLYWYRQTLGQGPEFLTYFQNEAQLEKSRLLSDRFSAERPKGSFSTLEIQRTEQGDSAMYLCASSPASGSYEELFFGEGSRLTVL.

The V call is TRBV27, the J call TRBJ1-5; D not resolved. CDR1 MNHEY and CDR2 SMNVEV come from the germline V gene (reference sequence). V lost 1 base to trimming and J lost 0 bases, with 7 bases between them. The CDR3 extends over 15 amino acids. The CDR3 region has the DNA TGTGCCAGCAGTTTATTCAAACATAGCAATCAGCCCCAGCATTTT. This gives the protein CASSLFKHSNQPQHF.

This sequence joins TRBV28 and TRBJ1-1; D ambiguous. The ends were cut back, 2 bases at V and 0 bases at J, with 4 bases in the middle. This CDR3 is built from 13 residues. The germline gives CDR1 MDHEN, CDR2 SYDVKM. This CDR3 is CASSLKVNTEAFF. CDR3 coding DNA: TGTGCCAGCAGTTTAAAGGTGAACACTGAAGCTTTCTTT.

The V call is TRBV5-6, the J call TRBJ2-1; D is possibly TRBD2 (6 bases). The CDR3 is 16 residues long. Germline CDR1 SGHDT, CDR2 YYEEEE. V dropped 4 bases and J dropped 0 bases, with 14 bases sitting between them. CDR3 loop: CASSLLVTSSYNEQFF. The CDR3 bases are TGTGCCAGCAGCCTCTTGGTGACTAGCTCCTACAATGAGCAGTTCTTC.

The rearrangement links TRBV27 to TRBJ2-7; 12 positions match TRBD2. Germline CDR1 MNHEY, CDR2 SMNVEV (reference sequence). V lost 7 bases, J lost 3 bases, and 7 bases stayed unmatched. This CDR3 region has 15 residues. CDR3 bases: TGTGCCAGCAATTCCTGGACTAGCGGGGACTACGAGCAGTACTTC. This gives the protein CASNSWTSGDYEQYF.

The chain joins TRBV19 to TRBJ2-3; 9 nucleotides agree with TRBD2. V trimming: 6 bases; J trimming: 1 base; junction bases outside the gene matches: 5. From germline, CDR1 is LNHDA and CDR2 SQIVND (reference sequence). The CDR3 sequence is 15 residues long. The CDR3 reads CASRGLALGTDTQYF. CDR3 in DNA: TGTGCCAGTAGGGGACTAGCCCTCGGCACAGATACGCAGTATTTT.

This clone was seen a single time. The J gene is TRBJ1-1, the V gene TRBV2; the D is unclear. V was pared by 6 bases and J by 2 bases, with 7 bases between. The germline V gene encodes CDR1 SNHLY and CDR2 FYNNEI. The CDR3 has 12 residues. CDR3 nucleotides: TGTGCCAGCAGGAGGGATAACACTGAAGCTTTCTTT. This codes for CASRRDNTEAFF.

The chain recombines TRBV19 with TRBJ2-2; D is perhaps TRBD1 (6 bases). The length of the CDR3 is 15 residues. In germline, CDR1 is LNHDA, CDR2 SQIVND (reference sequence). Trimming took 3 bases from V and 5 from J, leaving 13 bases between them. DNA for the CDR3: TGTGCCAGTAGTATCGGCAGGGGAAGAACCGGGGAGCTGTTTTTT. It specifies CASSIGRGRTGELFF.

The V and J genes are TRBV3-1 (or the pseudogene TRBV3-2) and TRBJ1-5; weak D call: TRBD1 (6 bases). V dropped 4 bases and J dropped 9 bases, with 13 bases sitting between them. Germline values: CDR1 LGHDT, CDR2 YNNKEL (reference sequence). The CDR3 covers 13 residues. CDR3 in amino acids: CASSLIAGAPQHF. The CDR3 nucleotides read TGTGCCAGCAGCCTTATTGCAGGGGCGCCCCAGCATTTT.

The chain combines TRBV5-4 with TRBJ1-2; D possibly corresponds to TRBD1 (5 bases). Trimming stripped 3 bases from V and 3 bases from J, with 18 bases between. This CDR3 has 16 amino acids. Germline CDR1 and CDR2: SGHNT and YYREEE (reference sequence). Here the CDR3 DNA reads TGTGCCAGCAGCTCCCTTCGGGGGAGGAGTGACTATGGCTACACCTTC. Its protein is CASSSLRGRSDYGYTF. The full variable domain, with the rest looked up from reference TRBV5-4 and TRBJ1-2, is ETGVTQSPTHLIKTRGQQVTLRCSSQSGHNTVSWYQQALGQGPQFIFQYYREEENGRGNFPPRFSGLQFPNYSSELNVNALELDDSALYLCASSSLRGRSDYGYTFGSGTRLTVV.

The chain has TRBV27 and TRBJ2-1, with 9 bases identical to TRBD2. The V gene's germline CDR1 is MNHEY and CDR2 SMNVEV (reference sequence). This CDR3 contains 15 residues. V lost 3 bases, J lost 5 bases, and 5 bases stayed unmatched. The CDR3 sequence is CASSFGLASHNEQFF. CDR3 coding DNA: TGTGCCAGCAGTTTTGGACTAGCGTCTCACAATGAGCAGTTCTTC.

The chain carries TRBV6-1 and TRBJ1-4; D gene ambiguous. Germline lookup yields CDR1 MNHNS and CDR2 SASEGT. Between the trimmed V and J ends, which lost 1 base and 11 bases, there was a span of 11 bases. The CDR3 contains 13 residues. The CDR3 DNA is TGTGCCAGCAGTGAAGACCGGCTTCGGAAACTGTTTTTT. Protein sequence: CASSEDRLRKLFF.

This chain connects TRBV28 to TRBJ1-5; D gene uncertain. The germline CDR1 and CDR2 sequences are MDHEN and SYDVKM. The CDR3 runs 14 residues. V lost 7 bases and J lost 2, with 12 bases in between. CDR3 amino acids: CASTLLNRNQPQHF. The CDR3 DNA follows: TGTGCCAGCACCCTGCTCAACCGCAATCAGCCCCAGCATTTT.

This chain's CDR3 is CASSETGYGYTF. DNA for the CDR3: TGTGCCAGCAGCGAGACAGGGTATGGCTACACCTTC. The chain links TRBV5-6 to TRBJ1-2, with TRBD1 matching 7 bases. This CDR3 is built from 12 residues. Per germline, CDR1 SGHDT and CDR2 YYEEEE. Unmatched junction bases numbered 2, after V lost 4 bases and J lost 5 bases.

The genes are TRBV5-4 and TRBJ2-5; 8 bases align to TRBD1. Germline loops: CDR1 SGHNT, CDR2 YYREEE (reference sequence). The CDR3 is made up of 15 amino acids. Trimming removed 2 bases from V and 5 bases from J; junction bases left unmatched: 8. CDR3 bases: TGTGCCAGCAGCTTCCCCGACAGGGGCTGGGAGACCCAGTACTTC. Its protein product is CASSFPDRGWETQYF.

The gene calls are TRBV27 and TRBJ1-1; D perhaps matches TRBD1 (6 bases). V lost 6 bases and J lost 11, with 16 bases in between. Per the germline V gene, CDR1 is MNHEY and CDR2 is SMNVEV (reference sequence). This CDR3 is 12 amino acids long. CDR3 sequence reads: CASSSEGEKAFF. For the CDR3, the DNA is TGTGCCAGCAGCTCAGAGGGGGAGAAGGCTTTCTTT.

The chain couples TRBV19 to TRBJ1-5; possibly TRBD1 for D (5 bases). The CDR3 totals 13 residues. V lost 6 bases to trimming and J lost 5 bases, with 11 bases between them. Germline loops: CDR1 LNHDA, CDR2 SQIVND (reference sequence). The CDR3 reads CASRLGGDQPQHF. In nucleotides, the CDR3 is TGTGCCAGTAGACTTGGGGGGGATCAGCCCCAGCATTTT.

To note about this clone: One end of the junction varies from germline; a read error may be responsible. This chain links TRBV7-3 with TRBJ2-3; possible D gene TRBD2, 6 bases. Germline V gene lookup returns CDR1 SGHTA and CDR2 FQGTGA. The CDR3 runs 12 residues. The CDR3 sequence: CASSLDAGLPHF. The CDR3 region has the DNA TGTGCCAGCAGCCTAGACGCGGGACTCCCCCATTTT.

J is TRBJ1-6 and V is TRBV19, with D tentatively TRBD1 (6 bases). This CDR3 comprises 16 residues. Germline V gene data show CDR1 as LNHDA and CDR2 as SQIVND (reference sequence). V lost 7 bases and J 0 bases, leaving 13 bases between the germline ends. The CDR3 protein is CASKETGSSYNSPLHF. As DNA, the CDR3 is TGTGCCAGTAAGGAGACAGGTAGCTCCTATAATTCACCCCTCCACTTT.

V and J are TRBV19 and TRBJ1-2; tentative D call: TRBD1 (5 bases). V was pared by 7 bases and J by 2 bases, with 17 bases between. The CDR3 extends over 15 amino acids. Germline V gives CDR1 LNHDA, CDR2 SQIVND (reference sequence). The CDR3 loop reads CASIGGTVPNYGYTF. The CDR3 region has the DNA TGTGCCAGTATTGGGGGAACGGTTCCCAACTATGGCTACACCTTC.

This chain joins TRBV6-5 and TRBJ1-2; D is ambiguous. Trimming removed 0 bases from V and 8 bases from J, with 10 bases in between. CDR1 and CDR2 from the germline V gene are MNHEY and SVGAGI. The CDR3 runs 13 residues. CDR3 residues: CASSYSGSAGYTF. DNA for the CDR3: TGTGCCAGCAGTTACTCGGGGTCGGCGGGCTACACCTTC.

V usage is TRBV6-5 and J usage is TRBJ1-1, with D possibly being TRBD1 (6 bases). This CDR3 is 13 amino acids long. The V end lost 4 bases, the J end lost 4 bases, and 10 bases lay between the germline ends. The germline gives CDR1 MNHEY, CDR2 SVGAGI. The CDR3 here is CASSSGTFTEAFF. DNA for the CDR3: TGTGCCAGCAGTTCCGGGACATTCACTGAAGCTTTCTTT.

The chain has TRBV5-1 and TRBJ1-2; no clear D gene. CDR3 size: 12 residues. CDR1 SGHRS and CDR2 YFSETQ come from the germline V gene. V was clipped by 2 bases and J by 6 bases, with 8 bases between them. CDR3 amino acids: CASSFPGNGYTF. The DNA for the CDR3 is TGCGCCAGCAGCTTTCCGGGAAATGGCTACACCTTC.